These T cell receptor beta chains were read from a single sample in a study of CD8 T cells in ankylosing spondylitis. TCRdb independently ran MiXCR on the 5' RACE reads; one entry per CDR3 protein. The repertoire holds tens of thousands of distinct CDR3 sequences, with around 26% as singletons. The sample was blood, either unsorted or a sorted T cell fraction (not recorded which). The receptor source for this set is a male donor with ankylosing spondylitis or in good health (not recorded which). Each CDR3 is given with its conserved first and last residue. The D gene is left open where the match is weak. Expanded clones get a size class; other rows say once, few or many, or leave the size out.

abundance | j_gene | d_gene | v_gene | CDR3nt | CDR3aa
. | TRBJ2-7 | . | TRBV29-1 | TGCAGCGTTGTGGCCCCAACCCAACCCCAGTACTTC | CSVVAPTQPQYF
. | TRBJ1-2 | . | TRBV14 | TGTGCCAGCAGCCGGTCAACTCTTACAGCTTTGGGCTACACCTTC | CASSRSTLTALGYTF
few | TRBJ2-1 | TRBD1 | TRBV5-1 | TGCGCCAGCAGCTTCACGGGACAGGGGGCTGGGGAGCAGTTCTTC | CASSFTGQGAGEQFF
. | TRBJ1-4 | . | TRBV5-1 | TGCGCCAGCAGCTTGGAGGGAAAAAAACTGTTTTTT | CASSLEGKKLFF
. | TRBJ2-6 | . | TRBV4-2 | TGTGCCAGCAGCCAAGATCTTTTGGCCAACGTCCTGACTTTC | CASSQDLLANVLTF
few | TRBJ2-1 | . | TRBV3-1 | TGTGCCAGCAGCGAGGGAAGATTCGATGAGCAGTTCTTC | CASSEGRFDEQFF
few | TRBJ1-6 | . | TRBV20-1 | TGCAGTGCTACCCCACCCGGCGGGGACGTCCTCCACTTT | CSATPPGGDVLHF
. | TRBJ1-2 | . | TRBV5-8 | TGTGCCAGCAGCTTCGGGGGGCCCGGCTATGGCTACACCTTC | CASSFGGPGYGYTF
few | TRBJ2-7 | . | TRBV30 | TGTGCCTGGAGTGAACTCGGGCCCTACGAGCAGTACTTC | CAWSELGPYEQYF
. | TRBJ1-4 | . | TRBV12-5 | TGTGCTAGTGGTAAAAGGGCGAATGAAAAACTGTTTTTT | CASGKRANEKLFF
. | TRBJ2-3 | . | TRBV14 | TGTGCCAGCAGCCAAGACCCACAGGGATGGTTGTATTTT | CASSQDPQGWLYF
. | TRBJ2-1 | TRBD2 | TRBV9 | TGTGCCAGCAGCGGAGGACTAGCGGGAGTGGTCTACAATGAGCAGTTCTTC | CASSGGLAGVVYNEQFF
. | TRBJ2-5 | . | TRBV5-6 | TGTGCCAGCAGCTTCCCAAACCGAGAGACCCAGTACTTC | CASSFPNRETQYF
. | TRBJ2-5 | TRBD1 | TRBV7-9 | TGTGCCAGCAGCTTCAGGACAGGTTCAGAGACCCAGTACTTC | CASSFRTGSETQYF
many | TRBJ2-1 | . | TRBV10-3 | TGTGCCATCAGGTATTCGGGCGAGTATAATGAGCAGTTCTTC | CAIRYSGEYNEQFF
many | TRBJ1-6 | TRBD1 | TRBV5-1 | TGCGCCAGCAGCTTGACAGGGGTGAATTCACCCCTCCACTTT | CASSLTGVNSPLHF
. | TRBJ2-5 | . | TRBV20-1 | TGCAGTGCTAGAGAAACAGGGACCAGGACCCAGTACTTC | CSARETGTRTQYF
few | TRBJ2-1 | . | TRBV20-1 | TGCAGTGCTGCAGCCGGGATCGGTTACAATGAGCAGTTCTTC | CSAAAGIGYNEQFF
few | TRBJ1-1 | . | TRBV5-1 | TGCGCCAGCAGCTTGGAGGGGACCTCGAACACTGAAGCTTTCTTT | CASSLEGTSNTEAFF
. | TRBJ1-2 | . | TRBV7-9 | TGTGCCAGCAGCTTATCCCGGAACGGCTACACCTTC | CASSLSRNGYTF
. | TRBJ1-1 | TRBD1 | TRBV11-2 | TGTGCCAGCAGCTTAGATGAATTGGGGAGGCAGGGGGTCACTGAAGCTTTCTTT | CASSLDELGRQGVTEAFF
few | TRBJ2-5 | TRBD1 | TRBV6-1 | TGTGCCAGCTCCCCGACAGGGGGTACCCAAGAGACCCAGTACTTC | CASSPTGGTQETQYF
. | TRBJ2-6 | . | TRBV7-6 | TGTGCCAGCAGCTTAGTCTTCAATCGGGGTGGGGCCAACGTCCTGACTTTC | CASSLVFNRGGANVLTF
few | TRBJ1-2 | . | TRBV20-1 | TGCAGTGCTAGAGGATGGAAGGAGGGGTATGGCTACACCTTC | CSARGWKEGYGYTF
. | TRBJ2-1 | TRBD2 | TRBV7-3 | TGTGCCAGCAGCTACAGGGCGGGAGGGTACAATGAGCAGTTCTTC | CASSYRAGGYNEQFF
few | TRBJ1-1 | . | TRBV11-2 | TGTGCCAGCAGCTTAGATCGGTCGGGAGAGGCTTTCTTT | CASSLDRSGEAFF
. | TRBJ1-1 | . | TRBV11-2 | TGTGCCAGCATGCCAGACATGAACACTGAAGCTTTCTTT | CASMPDMNTEAFF
. | TRBJ1-1 | . | TRBV2 | TGTGCCAGCACCAGGGGAGAAGCTTTCTTT | CASTRGEAFF
. | TRBJ1-4 | TRBD1 | TRBV5-1 | TGCGCCAGCAGCCGCCGGCTTGTATCAGGGGGCCTGGTAACTAATGAAAAACTGTTTTTT | CASSRRLVSGGLVTNEKLFF
few | TRBJ2-3 | . | TRBV24-1 | TGTGCCACCAGTGATATCACAGATACGCAGTATTTT | CATSDITDTQYF
. | TRBJ1-6 | . | TRBV6-1 | TGTGCCAGCAGTGATGGCAGGGGCTCTTCACCCCTCCACTTT | CASSDGRGSSPLHF
many | TRBJ2-3 | . | TRBV3-1 | TGTGCCAGCAGCCGGGCCGGCGGAGATACGCAGTATTTT | CASSRAGGDTQYF
. | TRBJ2-5 | . | TRBV29-1 | TGCAGCGTTGGTGTTGGGGTAAGGGTATCGGAGACCCAGTACTTC | CSVGVGVRVSETQYF
many | TRBJ1-2 | . | TRBV12-3/TRBV12-4 | TGTGCCAGCAGTTTTAGTCGGACGGAACATGGCTACACCTTC | CASSFSRTEHGYTF
. | TRBJ2-1 | . | TRBV5-4 | TGTGCCAGCAGCATACAGGAGGAGCAGTTCTTC | CASSIQEEQFF
. | TRBJ2-6 | . | TRBV12-3/TRBV12-4 | TGTGCCAGCAGTTTCGGTCCCCCCCTCTCTGGGGCCAACGTCCTGACTTTC | CASSFGPPLSGANVLTF
few | TRBJ1-5 | . | TRBV12-3/TRBV12-4 | TGTGCCAGCAAGCCCTGGGGGGCGAGCAATCAGCCCCAGCATTTT | CASKPWGASNQPQHF
few | TRBJ2-5 | . | TRBV20-1 | TGCAGTGCTAGACTTAATCATGAAGAGACCCAGTACTTC | CSARLNHEETQYF
. | TRBJ2-3 | . | TRBV5-1 | TGCGCCAGCTCGCCAGACGGGGGGCCCGGCACAGATACGCAGTATTTT | CASSPDGGPGTDTQYF
. | TRBJ1-3 | . | TRBV5-6 | TGTGCCAGCAGCTTTTCAGTCCTCTCTGGAAACACCATATATTTT | CASSFSVLSGNTIYF
few | TRBJ1-2 | . | TRBV5-1 | TGCGCCAGCAGCTTGGCGGGCAGGGCGGACTATGGCTACACCTTC | CASSLAGRADYGYTF
. | TRBJ2-2 | . | TRBV20-1 | TGCAGTGCTGGGAAGTCTATCAGGCGGGGCAGGTCGAACACCGGGGAGCTGTTTTTT | CSAGKSIRRGRSNTGELFF
. | TRBJ1-6 | . | TRBV12-3/TRBV12-4 | TGTGCCAGCAGTCAGGCTGATGGGTCACCCCTCCACTTT | CASSQADGSPLHF
. | TRBJ2-3 | TRBD2 | TRBV5-1 | TGCGCCAGCAGCTTAAACATAGCGGGAGGGCCTACAGATACGCAGTATTTT | CASSLNIAGGPTDTQYF
. | TRBJ1-1 | . | TRBV12-3/TRBV12-4 | TGTGCCAGCAGGATGGACGGAGACACTGAAGCTTTCTTT | CASRMDGDTEAFF
many | TRBJ1-5 | TRBD1 | TRBV10-3 | TGTGCCATCAGTGAGTCAGATGGGACAGGGGGCAATCAGCCCCAGCATTTT | CAISESDGTGGNQPQHF
few | TRBJ1-1 | . | TRBV7-3 | TGTGCCAGCGGACATTCGAACACTGAAGCTTTCTTT | CASGHSNTEAFF
few | TRBJ2-2 | . | TRBV20-1 | TGCAGTGCTACGCCCCTAAGCCTCAACACCGGGGAGCTGTTTTTT | CSATPLSLNTGELFF
. | TRBJ2-1 | . | TRBV7-9 | TGTGCCAGCAGCTTAGCTCCGGGGCCTCGGGAGTTCTTC | CASSLAPGPREFF
. | TRBJ1-1 | TRBD1 | TRBV12-3/TRBV12-4 | TGTGCCAGCAGTGGGACAGGGAGTACTGAAGCTTTCTTT | CASSGTGSTEAFF
few | TRBJ2-2 | TRBD2 | TRBV28 | TGTGCCAGCAGCTATTCCGGGACTAGCTACACCGGGGAGCTGTTTTTT | CASSYSGTSYTGELFF
. | TRBJ2-4 | TRBD2 | TRBV7-2 | TGTGCCAGCAGCTTGGAGCGGGAGGGGAACATTCAGTACTTC | CASSLEREGNIQYF
few | TRBJ2-1 | . | TRBV12-3/TRBV12-4 | TGTGCCAGCAGCCTAAGACGAGTAATGAACAATGAGCAGTTCTTC | CASSLRRVMNNEQFF